This entry concerns a single T cell receptor beta chain. Its antigen is not identified. The sample comes from a study of T cell responses to AZD1222 COVID-19 vaccine. For the study at large: Combined were second doses at about 4 or about 12 weeks. Study-wide results and limits: Clonal diversity was possibly underestimated; the donors were predominantly white British and more often female. The number of AZD1222 recipients seropositive at baseline was only 5 to 7. Rises in breadth and depth of Spike-specific TCRs came after two AZD1222 doses.

TCRdb keeps only in-frame clones here, not all; method: immunoSEQ multiplex PCR. The sample shows about 100,000 clones, around 90% of them seen only once. The CDR3 totals 12 residues. Germline assignment: CDR1 MNHEY and CDR2 SVGAGI. Between the trimmed V and J ends, which lost 6 bases and 8 bases, there was a span of 10 bases. The specimen was peripheral blood, collected on day 0 of AZD1222 vaccination. The source of this sequence is an adult in good health. The gene calls are TRBV6-5 and TRBJ1-4; maybe TRBD1 (5 bases). As DNA, the CDR3 is TGTGCCAGCAGCACCGGGACGGAAAAACTGTTTTTT. This gives the protein CASSTGTEKLFF.